This entry lists 5 T cell receptor beta chains sequenced from one sample in a study of blood T cells in healthy people across ages. For the second PCR, which ran for roughly 6 to 11 cycles, a sample-barcoded 5' primer and a J-beta primer mix were used. MiXCR, run by TCRdb on the 5' RACE reads, gives a single entry per CDR3 protein. Among some 890,000 distinct CDR3 sequences listed, around 29% were seen once. These data also formed part of another study, on T cells of mothers and their children.

Sequenced input: blood. The source is a woman between 35 and 50 years old in good health.

V gene TRBV6-1 combines with J gene TRBJ1-5, with TRBD1 matching over 7 bases. Unmatched junction bases numbered 11, after V lost 6 bases and J lost 0 bases. The V gene's germline CDR1 is MNHNS and CDR2 SASEGT. The CDR3 totals 17 residues. CDR3 residues: CASSKPPGQFSNQPQHF. The CDR3 nucleotides read TGTGCCAGCAGCAAACCCCCGGGACAGTTTAGCAATCAGCCCCAGCATTTT.

On this clonotype: The germline gene is not matched at one end of the junction; a read error may be the cause. The chain carries TRBV5-1 and TRBJ2-5; D ambiguous. The CDR3 is 13 amino acids. From germline, CDR1 is SGHRS and CDR2 YFSETQ. CDR3: CASMMVGQEAQYF. The CDR3 DNA sequence: TGCGCCAGCATGATGGTCGGCCAAGAGGCCCAGTACTTC. Based on the CDR3 plus reference TRBV5-1 and TRBJ2-5, the full variable domain is KAGVTQTPRYLIKTRGQQVTLSCSPISGHRSVSWYQQTPGQGLQFLFEYFSETQRNKGNFPGRFSGRQFSNSRSEMNVSTLELGDSALYLCASMMVGQEAQYFGPGTRLLVL.

The chain is built from TRBV11-2 and TRBJ1-1; weak D call: TRBD1 (5 bases). CDR3 size: 17 residues. V lost 5 bases to trimming and J lost 6 bases, with 25 bases between them. In germline, CDR1 is SGHAT, CDR2 FQNNGV. CDR3 nucleotide sequence: TGTGCCAGCAGCGATATACCAGGGAGAAGGTCCGTAGCTGAAGCTTTCTTT. Residues: CASSDIPGRRSVAEAFF. The whole variable domain, remainder taken from reference TRBV11-2 and TRBJ1-1, is EAGVAQSPRYKIIEKRQSVAFWCNPISGHATLYWYQQILGQGPKLLIQFQNNGVVDDSQLPKDRFSAERLKGVDSTLKIQPAKLEDSAVYLCASSDIPGRRSVAEAFFGQGTRLTVV.

The rearrangement joins TRBV5-6 to TRBJ2-5; D is possibly TRBD1 (6 bases). Germline V CDR1 and CDR2: SGHDT, YYEEEE. Trimming shortened V by 2 bases and J by 4 bases, and 12 bases separated the two germline ends. The CDR3 consists of 14 residues. DNA of the CDR3: TGTGCCAGCAGCTTCACAGGGATTGGAGAGACCCAGTACTTC. It encodes CASSFTGIGETQYF. The entire variable domain, with the rest obtained from reference TRBV5-6 and TRBJ2-5, is as follows: DAGVTQSPTHLIKTRGQQVTLRCSPKSGHDTVSWYQQALGQGPQFIFQYYEEEERQRGNFPDRFSGHQFPNYSSELNVNALLLGDSALYLCASSFTGIGETQYFGPGTRLLVL.

The chain recombines TRBV6-5 with TRBJ1-3; tentative D call: TRBD1 (5 bases). V gave up 8 bases and J gave up 1 base, with 15 bases separating them. Germline CDR1 MNHEY, CDR2 SVGAGI. The CDR3 sequence is 15 residues long. As DNA, the CDR3 is TGTGCCAGCTCACGGGGCCGAGGGTCTGGAAACACCATATATTTT. Encoded protein: CASSRGRGSGNTIYF.